This TCR beta chain was captured by sequencing in a study of OX40 agonist ivuxolimab in advanced cancers. Study-level background: Administration of intravenous ivuxolimab to patients occurred every 2 weeks at 0.01 to 10 mg/kg.

This clone has a single count. The antigen is not known. Whole-study results and caveats: Partial responders at 0.1-3.0 mg/kg had among the lowest clonal expansion.

Sequenced by immunoSEQ multiplex PCR; TCRdb stores in-frame clones only, minus some. The sample consists of about 62,000 clones, around 79% of them appearing once. The specimen was CD4+ or CD8+ T cells sorted from blood, collected in a trial of the OX40 agonist ivuxolimab. The receptor comes from an adult with an advanced solid tumor such as melanoma, head and neck, liver or kidney cancer.

This CDR3 reads CASSIRLTRIGRTGELFF. DNA of the CDR3: TGTGCCAGTAGTATCAGGTTGACTCGGATCGGACGCACCGGGGAGCTGTTTTTT. The V gene is TRBV19, the J gene TRBJ2-2; no firm D call. The CDR3 runs to 18 residues. Germline V gene data show CDR1 as LNHDA and CDR2 as SQIVND (reference sequence). V was shortened by 3 bases and J by 4 bases, with 21 bases between the two germline ends.